These T cell receptor beta chains were read from a single sample in a study of early T cells in non-severe SARS-CoV-2 infection. Each CDR3 protein is one row after TCRdb ran MiXCR on the 5' RACE reads. The table shows about 11,000 distinct CDR3 sequences, with around 4.9% occurring only once. The sample comprised whole blood. The receptors were sampled from an adult who was a healthcare worker with PCR-confirmed SARS-CoV-2 infection or an uninfected control (not recorded which). CDR3s include the opening cysteine and the closing phenylalanine or tryptophan. A D gene is named only where the DNA matches it firmly. Rows may omit the clone size; those that give it use once, few, many or a size class.

- | - | TRBJ1-6 | TRBV5-1 | TGCGCCAGCAGCTTGGATCCTTATAATTCACCCCTCCACTTT | CASSLDPYNSPLHF
- | medium-sized | TRBJ1-2 | TRBV4-2 | TGTGCCAGCAGCCAATCCACAGGTTTTTATGGCTACACCTTC | CASSQSTGFYGYTF
TRBD1 | many | TRBJ1-1 | TRBV7-2 | TGTGCCAGCAGCTTGGAGACAGGGAGGTTTACTGAAGCTTTCTTT | CASSLETGRFTEAFF
- | - | TRBJ2-2 | TRBV2 | TGTGCCAGCAGTGAGGTGTCAAACACCGGGGAGCTGTTTTTT | CASSEVSNTGELFF
- | many | TRBJ1-2 | TRBV4-3 | TGCGCCAGCAGCCAAGCGAACAGTGGCTACACCTTC | CASSQANSGYTF
TRBD1 | many | TRBJ1-2 | TRBV6-5 | TGTGCCAGCAGCCGGGGACAGGGTAGCTATGGCTACACCTTC | CASSRGQGSYGYTF
- | few | TRBJ1-1 | TRBV6-4 | TGTGCCAGCAGTGAACAGCCGAGCACTGAAGCTTTCTTT | CASSEQPSTEAFF
- | few | TRBJ1-2 | TRBV3-1 | TGTGCCAGCACGGATGGGTATGGCTACACCTTC | CASTDGYGYTF
- | medium-sized | TRBJ2-7 | TRBV18 | TGTGCCAGCTCACAGGGACCCCGAGAGGAGTACTTC | CASSQGPREEYF
- | many | TRBJ1-2 | TRBV29-1 | TGCAGCGTTGACCAACCCAGGACCGCCGATAGACACTACACCTTC | CSVDQPRTADRHYTF
- | many | TRBJ1-1 | TRBV6-2/TRBV6-3 | TGTGCCAGCAGCCTCGAAAGCGGTCGGAGAGCTTTCTTT | CASSLESGRRAFF
- | many | TRBJ1-1 | TRBV18 | TGTGCCAGCTCAGAGGGACACCCCATGAACACTGAAGCTTTCTTT | CASSEGHPMNTEAFF
- | many | TRBJ2-5 | TRBV20-1 | TGCAGTGCCGCTGTGACCTCCGGGACTCTTCAAGAGACCCAGTACTTC | CSAAVTSGTLQETQYF
- | few | TRBJ1-2 | TRBV4-2 | TGTGCCAGCAGCCAAGACCAGCTCCCCTATGGCTACACCTTC | CASSQDQLPYGYTF
TRBD1 | medium-sized | TRBJ1-3 | TRBV12-3/TRBV12-4 | TGTGCCAGCAGGGACAGGGCACATCTTGGAAACACCATATATTTT | CASRDRAHLGNTIYF
- | medium-sized | TRBJ1-1 | TRBV15 | TGTGCCACCAGCGGGGCGGGCGGCACTGAAGCTTTCTTT | CATSGAGGTEAFF
- | - | TRBJ2-1 | TRBV5-1 | TGCGCCAGCCTCTTAACAGGGGGAGGGAATGAGCAGTTCTTC | CASLLTGGGNEQFF
- | few | TRBJ2-6 | TRBV11-2 | TGTGCCAGCACCACAGGGTCTGGGGCCAACGTCCTGACTTTC | CASTTGSGANVLTF
TRBD1 | few | TRBJ1-1 | TRBV18 | TGTGCCAGCTCAACCGTCGCCGGGACAGGGGGTAACACTGAAGCTTTCTTT | CASSTVAGTGGNTEAFF
- | many | TRBJ1-2 | TRBV19 | TGTGCCAGTAGTATTCCCCCAGGGACCTATGGCTACACCTTC | CASSIPPGTYGYTF
TRBD1 | many | TRBJ1-1 | TRBV5-1 | TGCGCCAGCAGTCAACAGGGGGACCTGAACACTGAAGCTTTCTTT | CASSQQGDLNTEAFF
- | medium-sized | TRBJ2-2 | TRBV4-2 | TGTGCCAGCAGCCAAGACGCCCTCCCTATTGGGGGCGCGAACACCGGGGAGCTGTTTTTT | CASSQDALPIGGANTGELFF
TRBD2 | few | TRBJ2-5 | TRBV6-2/TRBV6-3 | TGTGCCAGCAGTCTTGGACTAGCGGGGGGAGAGACCCAGTACTTC | CASSLGLAGGETQYF
- | many | TRBJ2-4 | TRBV20-1 | TGCAGTGCTTACCCGGGGGCCAAAAACATTCAGTACTTC | CSAYPGAKNIQYF
- | few | TRBJ1-1 | TRBV12-5 | TGTGCTAGTGGTAGGGGGGAGGACACTGAAGCTTTCTTT | CASGRGEDTEAFF
- | many | TRBJ2-1 | TRBV11-2 | TGTGCCAGCAGCCCGCAGCGGTTAGGGGAGCAGTTCTTC | CASSPQRLGEQFF
- | many | TRBJ2-2 | TRBV5-1 | TGCGCCAGCAGCCGCTCCGGGGAGCTGTTTTTT | CASSRSGELFF
- | few | TRBJ1-2 | TRBV7-8 | TGTGCCAGCAGCGTTGGGACCGCGAGCTATGGCTACACCTTC | CASSVGTASYGYTF
- | medium-sized | TRBJ1-1 | TRBV5-1 | TGCGCCAGCAGCTTTTCGGGGGACTGGGACACTGAAGCTTTCTTT | CASSFSGDWDTEAFF
- | many | TRBJ1-4 | TRBV7-2 | TGTGCCAGCAGCCGGGGCGACGCAACTAATGAAAAACTGTTTTTT | CASSRGDATNEKLFF
TRBD2 | many | TRBJ2-4 | TRBV2 | TGTGCCAGCAGAGGACGGCTAGCGGGGGGTGCAAACATTCAGTACTTC | CASRGRLAGGANIQYF
- | many | TRBJ2-3 | TRBV7-6 | TGTGCCAGCAGCTCATTACACGATTCTAGCACAGATACGCAGTATTTT | CASSSLHDSSTDTQYF
- | medium-sized | TRBJ1-2 | TRBV20-1 | TGCAGTGCTAGAGACCAACCAGCGGATGGCTACACCTTC | CSARDQPADGYTF
- | many | TRBJ1-2 | TRBV5-6 | TGTGCCAGCTTTGTGCAGAACTATGGCTACACCTTC | CASFVQNYGYTF
- | few | TRBJ2-3 | TRBV30 | TGTGCCTGGAGTGTACGGAGGGCAGATACGCAGTATTTT | CAWSVRRADTQYF
TRBD2 | - | TRBJ2-3 | TRBV18 | TGTGCCAGCTCACCACCGAGGACTAGCGTTCTTATTTCCACGCAGTATTTT | CASSPPRTSVLISTQYF
TRBD1 | medium-sized | TRBJ2-7 | TRBV29-1 | TGCAGCGTTGTCCCAGGGGGCCACGAGCAGTACTTC | CSVVPGGHEQYF
- | many | TRBJ2-2 | TRBV7-8 | TGTGCCAGCTCCAGGGGCAACACCGGGGAGCTGTTTTTT | CASSRGNTGELFF
- | many | TRBJ1-1 | TRBV6-5 | TGTGCCAGCAGTTACGATTCAGCTACCGAAGCTTTCTTT | CASSYDSATEAFF
- | many | TRBJ1-5 | TRBV6-2/TRBV6-3 | TGTGCCAGCAGTTCTACTGCCACCGGGACACATAGCAATCAGCCCCAGCATTTT | CASSSTATGTHSNQPQHF
- | medium-sized | TRBJ1-2 | TRBV19 | TGTGCCAGTAGTACCCTCGACGCAGCTAACTATGGCTACACCTTC | CASSTLDAANYGYTF